This T cell receptor (beta chain) was obtained from a study of CD8+ T cells in alopecia areata. Study results and limitations: Relative to normal scalp, lesional scalp, especially alopecia totalis/universalis, showed higher clonality. Scalp samples also yield sequences from resident alphabeta T cells of normal skin. TCRs were shared less clearly across patients than in mice, possibly for HLA-related reasons.

Germline CDR1 and CDR2: SGHTS and YDEGEE. The CDR3 consists of 14 residues. V lost 5 bases to trimming and J lost 8 bases, with 19 bases between them. As for this clone: Its target is not known.

The sequencing template was cDNA reverse transcribed from extracted RNA. Some clones are missing from TCRdb's copy, which holds only in-frame ones; the method was immunoSEQ multiplex PCR. Found here are approximately 12,000 clones, around three fifths of them singletons; the top ten hold 11% to 15%. Collected material from alopecia areata patients comprised lesional scalp punch biopsies and peripheral blood. What was sequenced was skin. V gene TRBV5-8 combines with J gene TRBJ1-1, with D possibly matching TRBD1 (5 bases). The TCR sequence derives from a human donor with alopecia areata. This CDR3 is CASSSLWGNSEAFF. CDR3 in DNA: TGTGCCAGCAGTTCACTATGGGGGAACAGCGAAGCTTTCTTT.